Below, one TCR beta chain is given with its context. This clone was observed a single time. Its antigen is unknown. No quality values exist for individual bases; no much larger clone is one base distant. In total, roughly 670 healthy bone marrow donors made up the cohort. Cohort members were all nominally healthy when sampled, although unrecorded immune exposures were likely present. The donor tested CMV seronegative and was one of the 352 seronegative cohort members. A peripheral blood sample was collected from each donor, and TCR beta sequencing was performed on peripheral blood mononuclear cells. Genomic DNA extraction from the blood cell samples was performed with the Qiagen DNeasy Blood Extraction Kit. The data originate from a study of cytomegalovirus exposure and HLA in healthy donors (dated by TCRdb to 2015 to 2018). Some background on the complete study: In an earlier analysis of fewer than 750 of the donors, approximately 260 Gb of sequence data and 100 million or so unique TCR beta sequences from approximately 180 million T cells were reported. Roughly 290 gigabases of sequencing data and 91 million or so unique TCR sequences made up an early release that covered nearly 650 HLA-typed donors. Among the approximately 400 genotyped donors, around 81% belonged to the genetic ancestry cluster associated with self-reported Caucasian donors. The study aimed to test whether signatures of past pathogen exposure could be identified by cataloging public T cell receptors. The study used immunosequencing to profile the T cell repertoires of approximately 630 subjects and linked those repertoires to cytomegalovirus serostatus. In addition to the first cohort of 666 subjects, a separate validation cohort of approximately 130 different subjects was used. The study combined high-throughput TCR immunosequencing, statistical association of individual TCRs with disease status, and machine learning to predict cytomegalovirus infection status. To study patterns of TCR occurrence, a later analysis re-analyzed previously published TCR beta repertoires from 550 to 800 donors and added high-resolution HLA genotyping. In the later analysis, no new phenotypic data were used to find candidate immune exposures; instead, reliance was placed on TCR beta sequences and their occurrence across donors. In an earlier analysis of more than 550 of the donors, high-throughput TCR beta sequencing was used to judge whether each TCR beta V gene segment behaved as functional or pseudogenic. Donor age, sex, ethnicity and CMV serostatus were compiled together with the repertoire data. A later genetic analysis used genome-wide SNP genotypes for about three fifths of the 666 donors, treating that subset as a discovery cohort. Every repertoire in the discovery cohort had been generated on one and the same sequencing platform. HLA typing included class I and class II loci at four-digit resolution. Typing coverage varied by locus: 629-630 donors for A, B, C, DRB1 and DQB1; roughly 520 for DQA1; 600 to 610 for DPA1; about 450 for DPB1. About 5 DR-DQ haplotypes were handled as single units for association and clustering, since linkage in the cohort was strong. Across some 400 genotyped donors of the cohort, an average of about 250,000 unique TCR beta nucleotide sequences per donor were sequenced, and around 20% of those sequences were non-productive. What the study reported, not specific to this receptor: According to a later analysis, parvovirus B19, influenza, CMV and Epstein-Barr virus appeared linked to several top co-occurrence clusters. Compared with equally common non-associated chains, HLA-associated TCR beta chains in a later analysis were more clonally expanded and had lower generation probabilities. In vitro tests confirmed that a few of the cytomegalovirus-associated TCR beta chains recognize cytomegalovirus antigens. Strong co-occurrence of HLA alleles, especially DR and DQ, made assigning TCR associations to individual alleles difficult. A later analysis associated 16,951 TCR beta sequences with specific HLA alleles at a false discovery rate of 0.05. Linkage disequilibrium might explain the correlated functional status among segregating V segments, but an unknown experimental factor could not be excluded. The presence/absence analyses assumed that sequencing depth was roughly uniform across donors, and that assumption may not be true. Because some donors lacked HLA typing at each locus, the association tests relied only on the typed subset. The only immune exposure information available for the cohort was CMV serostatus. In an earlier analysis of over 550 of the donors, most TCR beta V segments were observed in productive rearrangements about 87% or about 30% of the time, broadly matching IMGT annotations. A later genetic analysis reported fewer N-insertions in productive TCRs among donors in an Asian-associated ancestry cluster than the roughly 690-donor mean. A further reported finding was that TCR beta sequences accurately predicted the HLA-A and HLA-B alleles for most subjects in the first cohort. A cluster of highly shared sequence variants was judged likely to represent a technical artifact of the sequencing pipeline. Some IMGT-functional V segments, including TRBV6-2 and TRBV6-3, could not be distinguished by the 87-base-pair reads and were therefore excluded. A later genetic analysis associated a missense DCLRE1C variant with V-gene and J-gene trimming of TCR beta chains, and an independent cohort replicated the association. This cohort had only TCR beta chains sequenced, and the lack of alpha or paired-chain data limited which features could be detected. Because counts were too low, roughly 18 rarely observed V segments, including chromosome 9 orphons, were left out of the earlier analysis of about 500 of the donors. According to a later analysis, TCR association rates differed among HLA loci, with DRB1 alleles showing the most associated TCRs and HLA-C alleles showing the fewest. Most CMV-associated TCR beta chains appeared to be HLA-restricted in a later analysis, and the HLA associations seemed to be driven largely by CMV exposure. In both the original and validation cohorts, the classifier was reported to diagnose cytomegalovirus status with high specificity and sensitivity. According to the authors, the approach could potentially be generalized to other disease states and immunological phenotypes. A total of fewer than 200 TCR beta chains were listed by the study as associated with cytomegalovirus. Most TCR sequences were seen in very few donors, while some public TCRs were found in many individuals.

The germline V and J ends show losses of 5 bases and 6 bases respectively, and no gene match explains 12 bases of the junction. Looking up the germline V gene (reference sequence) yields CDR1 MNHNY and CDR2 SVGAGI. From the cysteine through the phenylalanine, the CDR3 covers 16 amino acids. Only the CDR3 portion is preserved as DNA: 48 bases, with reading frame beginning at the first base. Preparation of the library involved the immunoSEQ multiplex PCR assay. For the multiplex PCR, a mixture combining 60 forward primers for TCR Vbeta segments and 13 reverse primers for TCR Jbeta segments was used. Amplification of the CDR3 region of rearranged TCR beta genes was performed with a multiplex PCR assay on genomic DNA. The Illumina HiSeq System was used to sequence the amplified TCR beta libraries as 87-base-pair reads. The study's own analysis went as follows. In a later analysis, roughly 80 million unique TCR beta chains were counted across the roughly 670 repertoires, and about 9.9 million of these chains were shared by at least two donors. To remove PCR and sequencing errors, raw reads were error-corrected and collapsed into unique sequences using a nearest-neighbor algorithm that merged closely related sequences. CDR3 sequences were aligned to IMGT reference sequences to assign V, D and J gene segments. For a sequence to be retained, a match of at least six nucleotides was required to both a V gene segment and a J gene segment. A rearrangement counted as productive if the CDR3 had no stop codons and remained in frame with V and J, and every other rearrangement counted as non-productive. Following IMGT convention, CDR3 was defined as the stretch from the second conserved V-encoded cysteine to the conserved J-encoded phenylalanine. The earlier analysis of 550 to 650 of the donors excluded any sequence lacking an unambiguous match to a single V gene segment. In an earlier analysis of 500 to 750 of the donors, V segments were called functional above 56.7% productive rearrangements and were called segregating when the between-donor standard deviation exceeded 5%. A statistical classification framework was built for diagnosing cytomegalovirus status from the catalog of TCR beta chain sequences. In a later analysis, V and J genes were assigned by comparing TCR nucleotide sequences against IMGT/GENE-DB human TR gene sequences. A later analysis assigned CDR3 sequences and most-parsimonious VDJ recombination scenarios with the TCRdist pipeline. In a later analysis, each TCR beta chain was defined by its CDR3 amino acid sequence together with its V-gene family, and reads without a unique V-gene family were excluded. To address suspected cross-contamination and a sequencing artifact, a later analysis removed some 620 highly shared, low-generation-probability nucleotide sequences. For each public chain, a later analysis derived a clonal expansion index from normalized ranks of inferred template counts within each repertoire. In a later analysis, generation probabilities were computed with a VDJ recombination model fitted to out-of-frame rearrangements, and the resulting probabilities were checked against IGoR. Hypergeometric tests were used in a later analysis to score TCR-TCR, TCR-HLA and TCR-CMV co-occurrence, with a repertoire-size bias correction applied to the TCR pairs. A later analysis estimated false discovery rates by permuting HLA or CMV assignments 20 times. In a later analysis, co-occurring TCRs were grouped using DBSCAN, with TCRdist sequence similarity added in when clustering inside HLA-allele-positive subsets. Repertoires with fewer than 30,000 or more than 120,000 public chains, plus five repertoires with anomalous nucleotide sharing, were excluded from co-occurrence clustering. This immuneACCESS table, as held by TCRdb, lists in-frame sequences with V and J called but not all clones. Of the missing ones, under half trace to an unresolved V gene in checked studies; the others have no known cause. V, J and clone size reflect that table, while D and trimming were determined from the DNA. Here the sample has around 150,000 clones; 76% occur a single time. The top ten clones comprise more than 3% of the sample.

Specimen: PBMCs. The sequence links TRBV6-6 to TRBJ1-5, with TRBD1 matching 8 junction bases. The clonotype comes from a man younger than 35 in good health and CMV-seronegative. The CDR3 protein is CASSVDPGGRGQPQHF. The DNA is TGTGCCAGCAGTGTCGACCCAGGGGGCCGTGGTCAGCCCCAGCATTTT.